Shown below are 28 T cell receptor beta chains from a single sample sequenced in a study of cytomegalovirus exposure and HLA in healthy donors. The PCR was carried out with 60 Vbeta primers and 13 Jbeta primers. Sequenced by immunoSEQ multiplex PCR; TCRdb stores in-frame clones only, minus some. The sample lists about 84,000 clones, 63% seen once, with approximately 15% in the top ten. The specimen was PBMCs. These receptor sequences come from a woman in her 40s in good health and CMV-seropositive.

The rearrangement links TRBV23-1 to TRBJ1-4, with D possibly being TRBD1 (6 bases). TRBV23-1 belongs to the ORF category, with a function that is uncertain. This CDR3 contains 18 residues. The V and J ends lost 2 bases and 0 bases respectively, with 16 bases between them. CDR3 DNA: TGCGCCAGCAGTCAAATGAGGGGGGGGTGTGCAACTAATGAAAAACTGTTTTTT. Translated: CASSQMRGGCATNEKLFF.

The gene calls are TRBV20-1 and TRBJ2-4; D possibly corresponds to TRBD2 (5 bases). Trimming shortened V by 6 bases and J by 11 bases, and 14 bases separated the two germline ends. This CDR3 has 11 residues. CDR1 is DFQATT, CDR2 SNEGSKA, per germline (reference sequence). This CDR3 reads CSAPEGPVQYF. DNA of the CDR3: TGCAGTGCCCCCGAGGGTCCCGTTCAGTACTTC.

The chain recombines TRBV9 with TRBJ1-1, with a weak D call TRBD1 (5 bases). V lost 3 bases and J 1 base, leaving 7 bases between the germline ends. Germline V gene sequence: CDR1 SGDLS, CDR2 YYNGEE. This CDR3 region has 13 residues. CDR3 in DNA: TGTGCCAGCAGCGACGACAGGAACACTGAAGCTTTCTTT. It translates to CASSDDRNTEAFF. Drawing the rest from reference TRBV9 and TRBJ1-1, the complete variable domain is DSGVTQTPKHLITATGQRVTLRCSPRSGDLSVYWYQQSLDQGLQFLIQYYNGEERAKGNILERFSAQQFPDLHSELNLSSLELGDSALYFCASSDDRNTEAFFGQGTRLTVV.

This clone was detected a few times. The chain is built from TRBV27 and TRBJ2-1; D is perhaps TRBD1 (6 bases). The CDR3 is 15 residues long. Germline V gene lookup returns CDR1 MNHEY and CDR2 SMNVEV (reference sequence). V lost 5 bases to trimming and J lost 7 bases, with 18 bases between them. The CDR3 DNA reads as TGTGCCAGCAGTAGCCTCCGGGACACCGGGAATGAGCAGTTCTTC. Its translation is CASSSLRDTGNEQFF.

This chain links TRBV7-9 with TRBJ2-7, with 8 bases lining up with TRBD1. Germline V lookup: CDR1 SEHNR, CDR2 FQNEAQ (reference sequence). V shed 4 bases, J shed 0 bases, and the junction held 8 bases outside the gene matches. The CDR3 spans 16 residues. The CDR3 sequence: CASSSYGTGPSYEQYF. The CDR3 DNA sequence: TGTGCCAGCAGCTCGTATGGGACAGGCCCCTCCTACGAGCAGTACTTC.

This rearrangement joins TRBV10-2 to TRBJ2-2; the match to TRBD1 covers 8 bases. CDR3 size: 13 residues. V lost 6 bases and J lost 4; bases outside the gene matches: 1. CDR1 and CDR2 (germline): WSHSY, SAAADI. The CDR3: CASSGQGTGELFF. CDR3 DNA sequence: TGCGCCAGCAGCGGACAGGGCACCGGGGAGCTGTTTTTT.

The rearrangement uses TRBV11-3 and TRBJ2-3; 10 positions agree with TRBD2. The junction had 7 bases not matched to a gene; V was cut back by 3 bases and J by 4 bases. The V gene's germline CDR1 is SGHNT and CDR2 YENEEA. The CDR3 is 16 amino acids. CDR3 in amino acids: CASSFSSGGGADTQYF. CDR3 bases: TGTGCCAGCAGCTTTTCTAGCGGGGGTGGCGCAGATACGCAGTATTTT.

J is TRBJ2-1 and V is TRBV10-3; TRBD2 aligns across 12 bases. The length of the CDR3 is 16 residues. The germline V gene has CDR1 ENHRY and CDR2 SYGVKD. J was trimmed by 0 bases and V by 4 bases; bases with no gene match: 1. In DNA form, the CDR3 reads TGTGCCATCAGTGGACTAGCGGGGGACTCCTACAATGAGCAGTTCTTC. As protein: CAISGLAGDSYNEQFF.

J is TRBJ2-4 and V is TRBV7-6; TRBD2 matches at 7 bases. V shed 4 bases, J shed 2 bases, and the junction held 5 bases outside the gene matches. The CDR3 sequence is 15 residues long. CDR1 is SGHVS, CDR2 FNYEAQ, per germline. CDR3 in DNA: TGTGCCAGCAGCTCAGGGAGGGGTTCCAAAAACATTCAGTACTTC. As protein: CASSSGRGSKNIQYF.

This clone was recorded a few times. The rearrangement uses TRBV21-1 and TRBJ2-7; the table's D call, TRBD1, was not checked against the DNA. TRBV21-1 is classified as a pseudogene. The CDR3 is made up of 14 amino acids. The CDR3 nucleotides read TGTGCCAGCTGCCAAGGACAGGGGATGAGGGAGCAGTACTTC. Translated: CASCQGQGMREQYF.

This chain joins TRBV7-8 and TRBJ2-5; 7 bases are shared with TRBD2. This CDR3 is 14 amino acids long. Germline V gene sequence: CDR1 SGHVS, CDR2 FQNEAQ. The junction had 4 bases not matched to a gene; V was cut back by 4 bases and J by 2 bases. The DNA for the CDR3 is TGTGCCAGCAGCTCCGGGACTACGCAAGAGACCCAGTACTTC. Translation: CASSSGTTQETQYF.

The rearrangement joins TRBV7-8 to TRBJ1-4, with 9 bases fitting TRBD1. The V segment lost 4 bases and the J segment 3 bases; nucleotides outside the gene matches: 3. The CDR3 is 15 residues long. Germline CDR1 SGHVS, CDR2 FQNEAQ. The CDR3 loop is CASSSQGAANEKLFF. CDR3 sequence (DNA): TGTGCCAGCAGCTCACAGGGGGCTGCTAATGAAAAACTGTTTTTT.

This clone was seen a handful of times. V is TRBV6-4 and J is TRBJ1-1, with D unresolved. Germline V gene lookup returns CDR1 MRHNA and CDR2 SNTAGT. The CDR3 extends over 13 amino acids. Trimming left V 5 bases short and J 0 bases short, with 7 bases between. In DNA form, the CDR3 reads TGTGCCAGCAGTCCGGAGCTGAACACTGAAGCTTTCTTT. Residues: CASSPELNTEAFF.

The chain employs TRBV10-1 and TRBJ2-7; TRBD2 matches at 9 bases. CDR1 is WNHNN and CDR2 is SYGVQD in the germline V gene (reference sequence). The CDR3 covers 18 residues. J gave up 6 bases and V 0 bases, and 15 bases lay outside the gene matches. CDR3 bases: TGCGCCAGCAGTGAGTCGGCAAGACTAGCGGAGCCAGGGGGCGAGCAGTACTTC. Translation gives CASSESARLAEPGGEQYF.

The V and J genes are TRBV5-1 and TRBJ2-5; tentatively, D is TRBD2 (6 bases). Deletions cut 4 bases from V and 6 bases from J, with 28 bases between. The CDR3 runs 18 residues. Germline CDR1 SGHRS, CDR2 YFSETQ. The CDR3 reads CASSPGLGGVNVVKTQYF. The CDR3 coding sequence is TGCGCCAGCAGCCCCGGACTGGGCGGGGTTAATGTTGTGAAGACCCAGTACTTC.

J is TRBJ2-3 and V is TRBV6-5, with TRBD2 matching over 7 bases. The CDR3 covers 15 residues. CDR1 and CDR2 from the germline V gene are MNHEY and SVGAGI. J lost 0 bases, V lost 2 bases, and 2 bases had no gene match. In DNA form, the CDR3 reads TGTGCCAGCAGTTACCAGCGGGGCAGCACAGATACGCAGTATTTT. This sequence encodes CASSYQRGSTDTQYF.

The chain links TRBV13 to TRBJ2-1; a weak D match, TRBD1 (5 bases). The CDR3 has 14 residues. Germline V lookup: CDR1 PRHDT, CDR2 FYEKMQ (reference sequence). V shed 7 bases and J shed 5 bases, with 15 bases lying between them. CDR3 DNA sequence: TGTGCCAGCAACTACCCGGACACAGACAATGAGCAGTTCTTC. It encodes CASNYPDTDNEQFF.

This clone was seen a few times. This sequence joins TRBV7-2 and TRBJ2-3; D is possibly TRBD1 (5 bases). CDR3 size: 15 residues. Germline V gives CDR1 SGHTA, CDR2 FQGNSA. V gave up 5 bases and J gave up 1 base, with 13 bases separating them. Here the CDR3 reads CASSPRWGRTDTQYF. CDR3 DNA: TGTGCCAGCAGCCCGCGGTGGGGCCGCACAGATACGCAGTATTTT.

The chain carries TRBV9 and TRBJ2-1; 7 bases fit TRBD1. Germline trimming cut 3 bases from V and 3 bases from J; bases unmatched to any gene: 9. From germline, CDR1 is SGDLS and CDR2 YYNGEE. The CDR3 sequence is 16 residues long. The CDR3 is CASSALSGTDYNEQFF. The CDR3 DNA is TGTGCCAGCAGCGCCCTGTCCGGGACAGACTACAATGAGCAGTTCTTC.

This clone was seen more than once but under ten times. This sequence joins TRBV5-1 and TRBJ2-5, with 9 bases that match TRBD1. Per germline, CDR1 SGHRS and CDR2 YFSETQ. The CDR3 has 15 amino acids. V was pared by 3 bases and J by 2 bases, with 5 bases of the junction left unmatched. This chain's CDR3 is CASSYGQGPQETQYF. In DNA form, the CDR3 reads TGCGCCAGCAGCTATGGACAGGGGCCGCAAGAGACCCAGTACTTC.

As regards this clone: This is likely a read error, given that the CDR3 carries no conserved phenylalanine or tryptophan at its end. The chain carries TRBV6-4 and TRBJ1-1; D unclear. Trimming removed 9 bases at V and 4 bases at J, with 15 bases between. CDR1 is MRHNA, CDR2 SNTAGT, per germline. This CDR3 is 13 amino acids long. CDR3 amino acids: CASSSGAGTEAFS. In DNA form, the CDR3 reads TGTGCCAGTTCCTCGGGAGCGGGCACTGAAGCTTTCTCT.

This clone was recorded a few times. The gene calls are TRBV7-9 and TRBJ2-3; 10 positions agree with TRBD2. CDR3 length: 18 residues. CDR1 and CDR2 from the germline V gene are SEHNR and FQNEAQ (reference sequence). The J segment lost 0 bases and the V segment lost 5 bases, leaving 11 bases of the junction unmatched. CDR3 nucleotides: TGTGCCAGCAGCCCCAGCGGGAGGGCCGGAAGAAGCACAGATACGCAGTATTTT. It codes for CASSPSGRAGRSTDTQYF.

The rearrangement links TRBV28 to TRBJ2-7; D is possibly TRBD1 (6 bases). The CDR3 length is 15 residues. Trimming took off 7 bases at V and 1 base at J, with 17 bases between the two ends. CDR1 is MDHEN, CDR2 SYDVKM, per germline. The CDR3, as DNA: TGTGCCAGCACAAAGGAGGTCGGACAGTCCTACGAGCAGTACTTC. Its protein is CASTKEVGQSYEQYF.

This rearrangement joins TRBV9 to TRBJ2-5; the D gene is possibly TRBD2 (5 bases). CDR1 is SGDLS, CDR2 YYNGEE, per germline. The CDR3 consists of 15 residues. The V and J ends lost 0 bases and 7 bases respectively, with 16 bases between them. As DNA, the CDR3 is TGTGCCAGCAGCGTAGCTGACCTAGCAGTGTCGACCCAGTACTTC. Protein: CASSVADLAVSTQYF.

The chain uses TRBV7-3 and TRBJ2-5; D is possibly TRBD1 (7 bases). The V end lost 1 base, the J end lost 2 bases, and 17 bases lay between the germline ends. The CDR3 covers 17 residues. CDR1 is SGHTA, CDR2 FQGTGA, per germline. The CDR3 loop reads CASSLKGGGGGQETQYF. The CDR3, as DNA: TGTGCCAGCAGCTTAAAAGGCGGAGGGGGCGGACAAGAGACCCAGTACTTC.

The table lists this clone with a few counts. This chain links TRBV7-2 with TRBJ2-3; 14 bases are shared with TRBD2. Germline trimming cut 6 bases from V and 9 bases from J; bases unmatched to any gene: 11. Germline lookup yields CDR1 SGHTA and CDR2 FQGNSA. This CDR3 contains 16 residues. CDR3 sequence reads: CASSRSGLAGGSTQYF. The CDR3 DNA sequence: TGTGCCAGCAGTCGAAGCGGACTAGCGGGAGGTAGCACGCAGTATTTT.

This chain joins TRBV7-2 and TRBJ2-7; TRBD1 matches at 8 bases. The CDR3 runs to 15 residues. From germline, CDR1 is SGHTA and CDR2 FQGNSA. J lost 3 bases, V lost 1 base, and 5 bases had no gene match. The CDR3 sequence: CASSLGVGTGYEQYF. The CDR3 DNA sequence: TGTGCCAGCAGCTTAGGAGTGGGGACAGGCTACGAGCAGTACTTC.

The chain's CDR3 is CASSSTREGGERANYGYTF. CDR3 bases: TGTGCCAGCAGCTCCACCCGGGAAGGGGGCGAAAGAGCTAACTATGGCTACACCTTC. The V and J genes are TRBV7-9 and TRBJ1-2; 7 nucleotides line up with TRBD1. Trimming removed 4 bases from V and 0 bases from J; junction bases left unmatched: 17. Germline lookup yields CDR1 SEHNR and CDR2 FQNEAQ (reference sequence). This CDR3 spans 19 amino acids. Drawing the rest from reference TRBV7-9 and TRBJ1-2, the complete variable domain is DTGVSQNPRHKITKRGQNVTFRCDPISEHNRLYWYRQTLGQGPEFLTYFQNEAQLEKSRLLSDRFSAERPKGSFSTLEIQRTEQGDSAMYLCASSSTREGGERANYGYTFGSGTRLTVV.